This TCR beta chain is from a study of shared clonotypes between healthy human individuals. Positive CCR7 selection of CD45RO-negative cells yielded the naive CD8 cells, and terminally differentiated effector memory CD45RA+ cells were excluded. The germline V and J ends were trimmed by 4 bases and 4 bases, with 12 bases remaining between them. Germline V gene data show CDR1 as SGHDN and CDR2 as FVKESK. The CDR3 extends over 14 amino acids. Each subset's genomic DNA was shared equally among a number of immunoSEQ plates. Using immunoSEQ multiplex PCR, the repertoire was profiled, and TCRdb retains in-frame clones only, with some absent. The sample lists about 700,000 clones; about 90% were seen once.

The J gene is TRBJ2-3, the V gene TRBV14, with a tentative D call TRBD1 (5 bases). The receptor's source is a man aged 25 to 45 in good health. The sequenced sample consisted of naive CD8+ T cells sorted from blood. This CDR3 is CASSPGPGPDTQYF. CDR3 sequence (DNA): TGTGCCAGCAGCCCGGGCCCAGGGCCAGATACGCAGTATTTT.